This is a list of T cell receptor beta chains from one sample in a study of radiotherapy plus CTLA-4 blockade in lung cancer. Produced via immunoSEQ multiplex PCR; TCRdb's table is partial and in-frame only. The top ten hold around 15% of the sample, which has about 91,000 clones, about 78% seen once. The sequenced sample was peripheral blood, obtained from a patient treated with radiotherapy plus ipilimumab. Receptor source: a human donor with non-small cell lung cancer that progressed on radiotherapy plus ipilimumab. The CDR3 runs from the conserved cysteine through the conserved F or W. D genes are given only for firm matches. Clone size is shown for a subset of rows, as once, few, many or a class of expanded clone.

D gene: .; clone size: .; J gene: TRBJ2-5; V gene: TRBV18; CDR3 DNA: TGTGCCAGCTCACCAGAAGCGACTCACCAAGAGACCCAGTACTTC; CDR3 protein: CASSPEATHQETQYF
D gene: .; clone size: once; J gene: TRBJ2-5; V gene: TRBV4-1; CDR3 DNA: TGTGCCAGCAGCCAAGAGCGCCAAGAGACCCAGTACTTC; CDR3 protein: CASSQERQETQYF
D gene: .; clone size: .; J gene: TRBJ2-1; V gene: TRBV6-4; CDR3 DNA: TGTGCCAGCAGCCGGGATTTTCGGGCGAATGAGCAGTTCTTC; CDR3 protein: CASSRDFRANEQFF
D gene: .; clone size: few; J gene: TRBJ2-2; V gene: TRBV4-1; CDR3 DNA: TGCGCCAGCAGCCAAGATCTTTCGGCACTTAACACCGGGGAGCTGTTTTTT; CDR3 protein: CASSQDLSALNTGELFF
D gene: TRBD2; clone size: .; J gene: TRBJ2-2; V gene: TRBV19; CDR3 DNA: TGTGCCAGTAGTATTACTAGCGGGGCGAACACCGGGGAGCTGTTTTTT; CDR3 protein: CASSITSGANTGELFF
D gene: TRBD1; clone size: few; J gene: TRBJ1-1; V gene: TRBV2; CDR3 DNA: TGTGCCAGCGGACAGGTGAACACTGAAGCTTTCTTT; CDR3 protein: CASGQVNTEAFF
D gene: .; clone size: .; J gene: TRBJ1-2; V gene: TRBV15; CDR3 DNA: TGTGCCACCAGCAGAGAACGGGGAACGCTCGGGGGCTATGGCTACACCTTC; CDR3 protein: CATSRERGTLGGYGYTF
D gene: .; clone size: .; J gene: TRBJ1-2; V gene: TRBV6-5; CDR3 DNA: TGTGCCAGCAGTTTCGGGGGCCCGGCCTATGGCTACACCTTC; CDR3 protein: CASSFGGPAYGYTF
D gene: .; clone size: .; J gene: TRBJ1-1; V gene: TRBV28; CDR3 DNA: TGTGCCAGCAGTTTATTCGGTGTAGAAGCTTTCTTT; CDR3 protein: CASSLFGVEAFF
D gene: .; clone size: .; J gene: TRBJ1-5; V gene: TRBV5-6; CDR3 DNA: TGTGCCAGCAGCGTGACCCCTTATCAGCCCCAGCATTTT; CDR3 protein: CASSVTPYQPQHF
D gene: .; clone size: .; J gene: TRBJ1-6; V gene: TRBV15; CDR3 DNA: TGTGCCACCAGCAGAGATTCGGGCGCCGAGGGTTCACCCCTCCACTTT; CDR3 protein: CATSRDSGAEGSPLHF
D gene: .; clone size: few; J gene: TRBJ2-6; V gene: TRBV19; CDR3 DNA: TGTGCCAGTAGTCCCGGGACCCACTTTGGGGCCAACGTCCTGACTTTC; CDR3 protein: CASSPGTHFGANVLTF
D gene: .; clone size: .; J gene: TRBJ2-2; V gene: TRBV7-6; CDR3 DNA: TGTGCCAGCAGCACCTCCACCGGGGAGCTGTTTTTT; CDR3 protein: CASSTSTGELFF
D gene: TRBD1; clone size: .; J gene: TRBJ2-5; V gene: TRBV5-4; CDR3 DNA: TGTGCCAGCAGCTTCGGGGACAGGGGGATGGAGACCCAGTACTTC; CDR3 protein: CASSFGDRGMETQYF
D gene: .; clone size: .; J gene: TRBJ1-5; V gene: TRBV5-5; CDR3 DNA: TGTGCCAGCAGCTTGGATGTGGGTCATAGCAATCAGCCCCAGCATTTT; CDR3 protein: CASSLDVGHSNQPQHF
D gene: .; clone size: .; J gene: TRBJ2-6; V gene: TRBV27; CDR3 DNA: TGTGCCAGCAGTTCCACGGGACTCCCAACCTCTGGGGCCAACGTCCTGACTTTC; CDR3 protein: CASSSTGLPTSGANVLTF
D gene: TRBD1; clone size: few; J gene: TRBJ1-1; V gene: TRBV10-2; CDR3 DNA: TGCGCCAGCAGCGACAGACAGGGCACTGAAGCTTTCTTT; CDR3 protein: CASSDRQGTEAFF
D gene: .; clone size: .; J gene: TRBJ1-2; V gene: TRBV2; CDR3 DNA: TGTGCCAGCAGTGAAGGGGGCAGGACCTCCTATGGCTACACCTTC; CDR3 protein: CASSEGGRTSYGYTF
D gene: .; clone size: .; J gene: TRBJ1-4; V gene: TRBV7-9; CDR3 DNA: TGTGCCAGCAGCCCCGTTCGAGGGATTGAGGAAAAACTGTTTTTT; CDR3 protein: CASSPVRGIEEKLFF
D gene: TRBD2; clone size: .; J gene: TRBJ2-3; V gene: TRBV9; CDR3 DNA: TGTGCCAGCAGCGCCCTAACGGGAGGGCCAGATACGCAGTATTTT; CDR3 protein: CASSALTGGPDTQYF
D gene: .; clone size: .; J gene: TRBJ1-5; V gene: TRBV28; CDR3 DNA: TGTGCCAGCAGTTTGGAGGAGGATCAGCCCCAGCATTTT; CDR3 protein: CASSLEEDQPQHF
D gene: TRBD1; clone size: few; J gene: TRBJ1-5; V gene: TRBV28; CDR3 DNA: TGTGCCAGCACTCAGGACAGGGAAGGGAGTCAGCCCCAGCATTTT; CDR3 protein: CASTQDREGSQPQHF
D gene: .; clone size: .; J gene: TRBJ1-2; V gene: TRBV2; CDR3 DNA: TGTGCCAGCAGCAAGAACTATGGCTACACCTTC; CDR3 protein: CASSKNYGYTF
D gene: .; clone size: .; J gene: TRBJ2-1; V gene: TRBV7-8; CDR3 DNA: TGTGCCAGCAGCTTACCCCGGGAGATGGGTAATGAGCAGTTCTTC; CDR3 protein: CASSLPREMGNEQFF
D gene: TRBD1; clone size: .; J gene: TRBJ1-1; V gene: TRBV7-8; CDR3 DNA: TGTGCCAGCAGCTTAGCTGTCCGGACAGGGGACACTGAAGCTTTCTTT; CDR3 protein: CASSLAVRTGDTEAFF
D gene: TRBD1; clone size: .; J gene: TRBJ1-2; V gene: TRBV7-9; CDR3 DNA: TGTGCCAGCAGCTCGACAGGGGGGATCTATGGCTACACCTTC; CDR3 protein: CASSSTGGIYGYTF
D gene: .; clone size: .; J gene: TRBJ1-1; V gene: TRBV9; CDR3 DNA: TGTGCCAGCAGCGTAGCTGGGGATACTGAAGCTTTCTTT; CDR3 protein: CASSVAGDTEAFF
D gene: .; clone size: .; J gene: TRBJ1-2; V gene: TRBV9; CDR3 DNA: TGTGCCAGCAGCGTAGAGGCCCGAGGGGACTATGGCTACACCTTC; CDR3 protein: CASSVEARGDYGYTF
D gene: .; clone size: .; J gene: TRBJ1-5; V gene: TRBV29-1; CDR3 DNA: TGCAGCGTTGGGGACACTAACAATCAGCCCCAGCATTTT; CDR3 protein: CSVGDTNNQPQHF
D gene: .; clone size: .; J gene: TRBJ1-4; V gene: TRBV5-4; CDR3 DNA: TGTGCCAGCAGCTTGAAGGGTACTGAAAAACTGTTTTTT; CDR3 protein: CASSLKGTEKLFF
D gene: .; clone size: .; J gene: TRBJ1-2; V gene: TRBV2; CDR3 DNA: TGTGCCAGCAGTGCTACAGCAGGGGTGCCCTATGGCTACACCTTC; CDR3 protein: CASSATAGVPYGYTF
D gene: .; clone size: .; J gene: TRBJ2-5; V gene: TRBV9; CDR3 DNA: TGTGCCAGCAGCGTAGGGACGGCGTACCAAGAGACCCAGTACTTC; CDR3 protein: CASSVGTAYQETQYF
D gene: .; clone size: .; J gene: TRBJ1-1; V gene: TRBV18; CDR3 DNA: TGTGCCAGTAAAGGCGGGGTGGACACTGAAGCTTTCTTT; CDR3 protein: CASKGGVDTEAFF
D gene: .; clone size: .; J gene: TRBJ1-5; V gene: TRBV10-2; CDR3 DNA: TGCGCCAGCAGTGGGGTAGGGGCCTATCAGCCCCAGCATTTT; CDR3 protein: CASSGVGAYQPQHF
D gene: .; clone size: .; J gene: TRBJ1-6; V gene: TRBV5-1; CDR3 DNA: TGCGCCAGCAGCCGGGACACAACGAATTCACCCCTCCACTTT; CDR3 protein: CASSRDTTNSPLHF
D gene: .; clone size: once; J gene: TRBJ1-1; V gene: TRBV27; CDR3 DNA: TGTGCCAGCAGTTATACAGGGAACACTGAAGCTTTCTTT; CDR3 protein: CASSYTGNTEAFF
D gene: TRBD1; clone size: .; J gene: TRBJ1-1; V gene: TRBV7-9; CDR3 DNA: TGTGCCAGCAGCACCCGGGCAGGGGGCATGACTGAAGCTTTCTTT; CDR3 protein: CASSTRAGGMTEAFF
D gene: .; clone size: once; J gene: TRBJ1-4; V gene: TRBV28; CDR3 DNA: TGTGCCATATCCGACAGTACTAATGAAAAACTGTTTTTT; CDR3 protein: CAISDSTNEKLFF
D gene: .; clone size: .; J gene: TRBJ2-5; V gene: TRBV7-2; CDR3 DNA: TGTGCCAGCAGCTTCGGAACACGGGAGACCCAGTACTTC; CDR3 protein: CASSFGTRETQYF
D gene: TRBD1; clone size: .; J gene: TRBJ1-3; V gene: TRBV7-9; CDR3 DNA: TGTGCCAGCAGCCTCGGGACAGGGGAAATGAGACCCTCTGGAAACACCATATATTTT; CDR3 protein: CASSLGTGEMRPSGNTIYF
D gene: .; clone size: few; J gene: TRBJ2-5; V gene: TRBV7-6; CDR3 DNA: TGTGCCAGCAGTCGTTATCAGGGGCAAGAGACCCAGTACTTC; CDR3 protein: CASSRYQGQETQYF
D gene: TRBD1; clone size: .; J gene: TRBJ1-2; V gene: TRBV7-9; CDR3 DNA: TGTGCCAGCAGCTTAGCAGGGGGCGGCTACACCTTC; CDR3 protein: CASSLAGGGYTF
D gene: TRBD1; clone size: few; J gene: TRBJ2-5; V gene: TRBV7-2; CDR3 DNA: TGTGCCAGCAGCCCTAGGTTTAGGGGGCTGGAGACCCAGTACTTC; CDR3 protein: CASSPRFRGLETQYF
D gene: .; clone size: .; J gene: TRBJ2-7; V gene: TRBV29-1; CDR3 DNA: TGCAGCGTACAGACAGGCCCCGAGCAGTACTTC; CDR3 protein: CSVQTGPEQYF
D gene: TRBD1; clone size: .; J gene: TRBJ1-2; V gene: TRBV19; CDR3 DNA: TGTGCCAGTAGTATCCAGACAGGGGGAGGCTATGGCTACACCTTC; CDR3 protein: CASSIQTGGGYGYTF
D gene: TRBD1; clone size: .; J gene: TRBJ1-5; V gene: TRBV19; CDR3 DNA: TGTGCCAGTACCACGGGGACAGGGATAATCAGTCAGCCCCAGCATTTT; CDR3 protein: CASTTGTGIISQPQHF
D gene: .; clone size: .; J gene: TRBJ1-2; V gene: TRBV19; CDR3 DNA: TGTGCCAGCATAAAGGACCCTAAGTCGCAAACTACCTATGGCTACACCTTC; CDR3 protein: CASIKDPKSQTTYGYTF
D gene: .; clone size: few; J gene: TRBJ1-4; V gene: TRBV6-5; CDR3 DNA: TGTGCCAGCAGCGGGATCGCAACTAATGAAAAACTGTTTTTT; CDR3 protein: CASSGIATNEKLFF
D gene: TRBD1; clone size: .; J gene: TRBJ1-1; V gene: TRBV18; CDR3 DNA: TGTGCCAGCTCACCCCCTGGGACAGGGACGAACACTGAAGCTTTCTTT; CDR3 protein: CASSPPGTGTNTEAFF
D gene: TRBD1; clone size: few; J gene: TRBJ1-2; V gene: TRBV4-1; CDR3 DNA: TGCGCCAGCAGCCAAGATTGGGGGACAGGGGGCGCGAATGGCTACACCTTC; CDR3 protein: CASSQDWGTGGANGYTF
D gene: .; clone size: .; J gene: TRBJ2-1; V gene: TRBV28; CDR3 DNA: TGTGCCAGCATAGGGGGAAGCTCCTACAATGAGCAGTTCTTC; CDR3 protein: CASIGGSSYNEQFF
D gene: TRBD1; clone size: .; J gene: TRBJ1-4; V gene: TRBV29-1; CDR3 DNA: TGCAGCGCAAAAGGACAGGACAAAAAACTGTTTTTT; CDR3 protein: CSAKGQDKKLFF
D gene: .; clone size: .; J gene: TRBJ2-7; V gene: TRBV28; CDR3 DNA: TGTGCCAGCAGTCCCTCCAGGGAGCGACCCTACGAGCAGTACTTC; CDR3 protein: CASSPSRERPYEQYF
D gene: TRBD1; clone size: .; J gene: TRBJ1-3; V gene: TRBV7-6; CDR3 DNA: TGTGCCAGCAGCTTAGGGACAGGGACCTCTGGAAACACCATATATTTT; CDR3 protein: CASSLGTGTSGNTIYF